These 4 T cell receptor beta chains were all obtained from the same sample, sequenced in a study of blood T cell repertoires in COVID-19. The table came from immunoSEQ multiplex PCR; TCRdb's copy has only in-frame clones and leaves some out. Of about 240,000 clones detected, approximately 83% appear once; the ten largest clones hold around 2%. The sequenced material came from peripheral blood. These receptors all come from a man younger than 45 who had recovered from COVID-19.

The V call is TRBV29-1, the J call TRBJ1-1, with a weak D call TRBD1 (5 bases). CDR3 length: 13 residues. The V end was cut by 6 bases, the J end by 1 base, with 12 bases between. Germline V lookup: CDR1 SQVTM, CDR2 ANQGSEA. CDR3 residues: CSVAQAWNTEAFF. Written as DNA, the CDR3 is TGCAGCGTCGCACAGGCCTGGAACACTGAAGCTTTCTTT.

V and J are TRBV6-4 and TRBJ2-7; 9 positions agree with TRBD2. With V trimmed by 0 bases and J by 12 bases, 12 bases remained unmatched. This CDR3 contains 15 residues. Looked up from germline, CDR1 is MRHNA and CDR2 is SNTAGT. The CDR3 protein is CASSDSRMVAGAWYF. CDR3 DNA: TGTGCCAGCAGTGACTCCAGAATGGTAGCGGGGGCCTGGTACTTC.

J is TRBJ2-7 and V is TRBV14; possibly TRBD1 for D (6 bases). Per the germline V gene, CDR1 is SGHDN and CDR2 is FVKESK. CDR3 size: 14 residues. V lost 5 bases, J lost 2 bases, and 13 bases lay in between. For the CDR3, the DNA is TGTGCCAGCAGCGAGCACTACAGGGCCTACGAGCAGTACTTC. Amino acids: CASSEHYRAYEQYF. Based on the CDR3 plus reference TRBV14 and TRBJ2-7, the full variable domain is EAGVTQFPSHSVIEKGQTVTLRCDPISGHDNLYWYRRVMGKEIKFLLHFVKESKQDESGMPNNRFLAERTGGTYSTLKVQPAELEDSGVYFCASSEHYRAYEQYFGPGTRLTVT.

Comments on this clone: Germline is not matched at one junction end, which may reflect a read error. This sequence joins TRBV28 and TRBJ1-3; D possibly corresponds to TRBD1 (5 bases). This CDR3 comprises 13 residues. Germline loops: CDR1 MDHEN, CDR2 SYDVKM. The chain's CDR3 is CASSLQPWGRSDF. As DNA, the CDR3 is TGTGCCAGCAGTCTTCAACCGTGGGGCCGTTCGGATTTT.